This is a list of T cell receptor gamma chains from one sample in a study of human gamma delta and Vdelta1 T cells. TCRdb made new clone calls on the PCR reads using CATT. The table includes about 4,000 gamma-chain clones, over 15% detected once. No cognate antigen is known for these TCRs. Material for sequencing was Vdelta1 gamma-delta T cells from blood grown in culture (DOT cells). Receptor source: a human donor in good health. Each CDR3 is given with its conserved first and last residue. Fields, in order: clone size, V gene, J gene, CDR3 protein, CDR3 DNA. Part of the rows lack a size; the others show once, few, many or a class for expanded clones.

.	TRGV9	TRGJ1/TRGJ2	CALWVGKLF	TGTGCCTTGTGGGTGGGGAAACTCTTT
few	TRGV2	TRGJ1/TRGJ2	CATWDGRVKLF	TGTGCCACCTGGGACGGGCGGGTGAAACTCTTT
.	TRGV3	TRGJP2	CATWDRLGDWIKTF	TGTGCCACCTGGGACAGGCTAGGTGATTGGATCAAGACGTTT
.	TRGV4	TRGJ1/TRGJ2	CATWNSRRAKLF	TGTGCCACCTGGAACTCCCGAAGGGCGAAACTCTTT
few	TRGV9	TRGJ1/TRGJ2	CALWEFPLVNYYKKLF	TGTGCCTTGTGGGAGTTCCCGCTGGTGAATTATTATAAGAAACTCTTT
.	TRGV2	TRGJ1/TRGJ2	CATWDGLNYYKKLF	TGTGCCACCTGGGACGGTCTGAATTATTATAAGAAACTCTTT
few	TRGV4	TRGJ1/TRGJ2	CATWDFWYYKKLF	TGTGCCACCTGGGATTTTTGGTATTATAAGAAACTCTTT
.	TRGV2	TRGJ1/TRGJ2	CATWDGQRKLF	TGTGCCACCTGGGACGGGCAGAGGAAACTCTTT
.	TRGV3	TRGJ1/TRGJ2	CATWDILKKLF	TGTGCCACCTGGGACATTCTTAAGAAACTCTTT
few	TRGV4	TRGJ1/TRGJ2	CATWDGRHYKKLF	TGTGCCACCTGGGATGGCCGCCATTATAAGAAACTCTTT
.	TRGV2	TRGJ1/TRGJ2	CATWVNYKKLF	TGTGCCACCTGGGTGAATTATAAGAAACTCTTT
.	TRGV8	TRGJ1/TRGJ2	CATWGENYYKKLF	TGTGCCACCTGGGGCGAAAATTATTATAAGAAACTCTTT
.	TRGV9	TRGJ1/TRGJ2	CALWEANPSGYKKLF	TGTGCCTTGTGGGAGGCCAATCCCTCCGGTTATAAGAAACTCTTT
few	TRGV4	TRGJP1	CATWDGLGTGWFKIF	TGTGCCACCTGGGACGGCCTGGGCACTGGTTGGTTCAAGATATTT
few	TRGV3	TRGJ1/TRGJ2	CATWDGNYKKLF	TGTGCCACCTGGGACGGAAATTATAAGAAACTCTTT
few	TRGV4	TRGJ1/TRGJ2	CATWDRGWDYKKLF	TGTGCCACCTGGGATCGGGGTTGGGATTATAAGAAACTCTTT
.	TRGV3	TRGJ1/TRGJ2	CATWDRQENYYKKLF	TGTGCCACCTGGGACAGGCAAGAGAATTATTATAAGAAACTCTTT
.	TRGV5P	TRGJ1/TRGJ2	CATWGPYYYKKLF	TGTGCCACCTGGGGCCCGTATTATTATAAGAAACTCTTT
few	TRGV4	TRGJ1/TRGJ2	CATWDAPLFYKKLF	TGTGCCACCTGGGATGCCCCGCTTTTTTATAAGAAACTCTTT
.	TRGV4	TRGJ1/TRGJ2	CATWVTTSYYKKLF	TGTGCCACCTGGGTTACCACCTCTTATTATAAGAAACTCTTT
few	TRGV9	TRGJ1/TRGJ2	CALWEVHYYKKLF	TGTGCCTTGTGGGAGGTGCACTATTATAAGAAACTCTTT
.	TRGV4	TRGJ1/TRGJ2	CATWSYYKKLF	TGTGCCACCTGGTCTTATTATAAGAAACTCTTT
.	TRGV2	TRGJ1/TRGJ2	CATWDEVGYYKKLF	TGTGCCACCTGGGACGAGGTCGGTTATTATAAGAAACTCTTT
.	TRGV10	TRGJ1/TRGJ2	CAAWDYFPLGLYYKKLF	TGTGCTGCGTGGGATTATTTCCCTCTCGGTCTTTATTATAAGAAACTCTTT
few	TRGV4	TRGJP2	CATWASSDWIKTF	TGTGCCACCTGGGCGAGTAGTGATTGGATCAAGACGTTT
few	TRGV9	TRGJP1	CALTTTGWFKIF	TGTGCCTTGACTACCACTGGTTGGTTCAAGATATTT
few	TRGV9	TRGJ1/TRGJ2	CALWESGDYKKLF	TGTGCCTTGTGGGAGTCAGGCGATTATAAGAAACTCTTT
few	TRGV9	TRGJ1/TRGJ2	CALWEVQDNYKKLF	TGTGCCTTGTGGGAGGTGCAGGATAATTATAAGAAACTCTTT
large	TRGV9	TRGJ1/TRGJ2	CAFDDKKLF	TGTGCCTTTGACGATAAGAAACTCTTT
few	TRGV8	TRGJ1/TRGJ2	CATWEPIYYKKLF	TGTGCCACCTGGGAACCGATTTATTATAAGAAACTCTTT
few	TRGV9	TRGJ1/TRGJ2	CALWEAQQNYYKKLF	TGTGCCTTGTGGGAGGCGCAACAAAATTATTATAAGAAACTCTTT
.	TRGV4	TRGJ1/TRGJ2	CATWDGLRFLRYKKLF	TGTGCCACCTGGGATGGGCTCCGGTTTTTGCGGTATAAGAAACTCTTT
.	TRGV3	TRGJ1/TRGJ2	CATWDRRGRLGYKKLF	TGTGCCACCTGGGACAGGCGGGGGAGGCTTGGATATAAGAAACTCTTT
.	TRGV4	TRGJP2	CATWDGGDSSDWIKTF	TGTGCCACCTGGGATGGGGGGGATAGTAGTGATTGGATCAAGACGTTT
.	TRGV4	TRGJ1/TRGJ2	CATWSYPRWEVNYYKKLF	TGTGCCACCTGGTCCTACCCCCGATGGGAAGTGAATTATTATAAGAAACTCTTT
.	TRGV4	TRGJ1/TRGJ2	CATWDGPGTRVPYYKKLF	TGTGCCACCTGGGATGGGCCAGGGACGCGAGTCCCTTATTATAAGAAACTCTTT
.	TRGV4	TRGJ1/TRGJ2	CATWRSGTKLF	TGTGCCACCTGGCGCTCCGGTACGAAACTCTTT
large	TRGV3	TRGJ1/TRGJ2	CATWDSLWYKKLF	TGTGCCACCTGGGACTCCCTTTGGTATAAGAAACTCTTT
.	TRGV3	TRGJP2	CATWTSDWIKTF	TGTGCCACCTGGACTAGTGATTGGATCAAGACGTTT
few	TRGV9	TRGJ1/TRGJ2	CALWEAQGLTKKLF	TGTGCCTTGTGGGAGGCCCAGGGTCTAACCAAGAAACTCTTT
few	TRGV2	TRGJ1/TRGJ2	CATWDGTLGRKLF	TGTGCCACCTGGGACGGTACGTTAGGGAGGAAACTCTTT
medium-sized	TRGV2	TRGJ1/TRGJ2	CATWDGPHYKKLF	TGTGCCACCTGGGACGGGCCGCATTATAAGAAACTCTTT
.	TRGV9	TRGJ1/TRGJ2	CALWEESKKLF	TGTGCCTTGTGGGAGGAATCTAAGAAACTCTTT
few	TRGV8	TRGJP2	CATWTYREVSSDWIKTF	TGTGCCACCTGGACATATCGGGAAGTCAGTAGTGATTGGATCAAGACGTTT
medium-sized	TRGV3	TRGJ1/TRGJ2	CATWDRWYYKKLF	TGTGCCACCTGGGACAGGTGGTATTATAAGAAACTCTTT
.	TRGV2	TRGJ1/TRGJ2	CATWDEGRFYYKKLF	TGTGCCACCTGGGATGAGGGGCGTTTTTATTATAAGAAACTCTTT
few	TRGV2	TRGJ1/TRGJ2	CATWDGSKKLF	TGTGCCACCTGGGACGGTTCTAAGAAACTCTTT
.	TRGV9	TRGJ1/TRGJ2	CALWEVTKKLF	TGTGCCTTGTGGGAGGTGACGAAGAAACTCTTT
.	TRGV9	TRGJ1/TRGJ2	CALWESDHYYKKLF	TGTGCCTTGTGGGAGTCCGACCATTATTATAAGAAACTCTTT
.	TRGV3	TRGJP2	CATWDRLGRWIKTF	TGTGCCACCTGGGACAGGCTGGGTAGGTGGATCAAGACGTTT
.	TRGV2	TRGJP	CATWDGRELGKKIKVF	TGTGCCACCTGGGACGGGAGAGAGTTGGGCAAAAAAATCAAGGTATTT
medium-sized	TRGV8	TRGJ1/TRGJ2	CATWDSKKLF	TGTGCCACCTGGGATTCTAAGAAACTCTTT
few	TRGV2	TRGJ1/TRGJ2	CATWDGPSYYKKLF	TGTGCCACCTGGGACGGCCCCAGTTATTATAAGAAACTCTTT
few	TRGV4	TRGJ1/TRGJ2	CATWEGPYYYKKLF	TGTGCCACCTGGGAGGGTCCATATTATTATAAGAAACTCTTT
few	TRGV2	TRGJ1/TRGJ2	CATWDDFYYKKLF	TGTGCCACCTGGGACGATTTTTATTATAAGAAACTCTTT
.	TRGV2	TRGJ1/TRGJ2	CATWDGPQYKKLF	TGTGCCACCTGGGACGGGCCACAATATAAGAAACTCTTT
.	TRGV4	TRGJ1/TRGJ2	CATWDGKNYYKKLF	TGTGCCACCTGGGATGGAAAGAATTATTATAAGAAACTCTTT
medium-sized	TRGV2	TRGJ1/TRGJ2	CATWDGNKKLF	TGTGCCACCTGGGACGGAAATAAGAAACTCTTT
few	TRGV2	TRGJ1/TRGJ2	CATWDGSRKKLF	TGTGCCACCTGGGACGGCTCCAGGAAGAAACTCTTT